This T cell receptor (beta chain) was captured in a study of T cell clones after liver transplantation. Per the germline V gene, CDR1 is SGDLS and CDR2 is YYNGEE. Trimming pared 4 bases from V and 2 bases from J, leaving 9 bases between. The CDR3 is 13 amino acids. TCRdb's table, derived via immunoSEQ multiplex PCR, lists solely in-frame clones and lacks some. The profile shows tens of thousands of clones, roughly 90% of them singletons. The clonotype comes from a human donor who received a liver transplant. The chain joins TRBV9 to TRBJ2-5; D not certain. This material consisted of CD4+ T cells from blood, taken before liver transplant. CDR3 nucleotide sequence: TGTGCCAGCAGCCCCGCAAGTCAAGAGACCCAGTACTTC. It yields the protein CASSPASQETQYF. Drawing the rest from reference TRBV9 and TRBJ2-5, the complete variable domain is DSGVTQTPKHLITATGQRVTLRCSPRSGDLSVYWYQQSLDQGLQFLIQYYNGEERAKGNILERFSAQQFPDLHSELNLSSLELGDSALYFCASSPASQETQYFGPGTRLLVL.